The rows below give T cell receptor beta chains drawn from one sample of a study of lymphopenia after photon versus proton radiotherapy. TCRdb's copy holds only in-frame clones and misses some; the assay was immunoSEQ multiplex PCR. Among tens of thousands of clones, under 95% were seen once, and the ten largest hold approximately 2.9%. The material was peripheral blood, obtained from a patient treated with photon-based radiotherapy. These receptors were collected from a woman in her seventies with pancreatic cancer. CDR3s include the opening cysteine and the closing phenylalanine or tryptophan. A D gene is named only where the DNA matches it firmly. Rows may omit the clone size; those that give it use once, few, many or a size class.

TRBJ2-5 TRBV29-1 NA NA TGCAGCGTTCTATTCTATATTAGCGCGGGTGTCGAGTACCAAGAGACCCAGTACTTC CSVLFYISAGVEYQETQYF
TRBJ2-3 TRBV29-1 NA NA TGCAGCGTTGTGCTAGCAGACACAGATACGCAGTATTTT CSVVLADTDTQYF
TRBJ2-7 TRBV11-2 NA TRBD2 TGTGCCAGCAGCGTCTCTAGCGGGAGGTCCTACGAGCAGTACTTC CASSVSSGRSYEQYF
TRBJ2-7 TRBV4-3 few TRBD2 TGCGCCAGCAGCCAAGTAAACGTGCTAGCGGACTCATCCTACGAGCAGTACTTC CASSQVNVLADSSYEQYF
TRBJ1-2 TRBV5-1 NA NA TGCGCCAGCAGCTTGGGAACGGGGACTGACTACACCTTC CASSLGTGTDYTF
TRBJ1-4 TRBV7-9 NA NA TGTGCCAGCAGCCCCAACAGGGAGCCAAGAAAACTGTTTTTT CASSPNREPRKLFF
TRBJ2-5 TRBV20-1 NA NA TGCAGTGCCGCTAGTCAAGAGACCCAGTACTTC CSAASQETQYF
TRBJ1-2 TRBV7-2 NA NA TGTGCCAGCAGCTTAGACAGATATGGCTACACCTTC CASSLDRYGYTF
TRBJ1-3 TRBV29-1 NA NA TGCAGCGTTGAGCCAGAAAGAAACACCATATATTTT CSVEPERNTIYF
TRBJ1-2 TRBV14 NA NA TGTGCCAGCAGCCAAGGGACAGACAATCTCCCGTGGGGCTACACCTTC CASSQGTDNLPWGYTF